This TCR beta chain was captured by sequencing in a study of cytomegalovirus exposure and HLA in healthy donors. Study findings and constraints: Researchers reported that a few CMV-associated chains were confirmed in vitro as CMV antigen-specific. The classifier reportedly diagnosed cytomegalovirus status with high specificity and sensitivity.

PCR amplification relied on 60 Vbeta primers (plus 13 Jbeta primers). As processed by the authors: The count from a later analysis was 79 million or so unique TCR beta chains, 9 million to 12 million of them shared. Sequenced by immunoSEQ multiplex PCR; TCRdb stores in-frame clones only, minus some. The DNA gave D and trimming, while V, J and clone size come from that table. The sample has about 140,000 clones; 70% are singletons. This clone was recorded only once. The antigen is undetermined. This sequence originates from a woman in her 30s in good health and CMV-seronegative. Source material: PBMCs.

Here the CDR3 DNA reads TGTGCCATTCCGACAGGTTCGAACACCGGGGAGCTGTTTTTT. Its protein is CAIPTGSNTGELFF. V usage is TRBV28 and J usage is TRBJ2-2; TRBD1 is a possible D gene (6 bases). V gave up 10 bases and J gave up 0 bases, with 12 bases separating them. Germline lookup yields CDR1 MDHEN and CDR2 SYDVKM. The CDR3 is 14 residues long.